The present T cell receptor beta chain was sequenced within a study of T cell responses to AZD1222 COVID-19 vaccine. Concerning this clone: Its specificity is not known.

With V trimmed by 10 bases and J by 8 bases, 12 bases remained unmatched. Germline V gene sequence: CDR1 MDHEN, CDR2 SYDVKM. The CDR3 runs 13 residues. Assay: immunoSEQ multiplex PCR; the TCRdb copy retains only in-frame clones and omits some. The repertoire holds 120,000 or so clones, with 84% as singletons. The study's findings and limits: Spike-specific TCR breadth rose after two AZD1222 doses, and depth rose as well. Clonal diversity may have been underestimated in mostly white British donors. Regions 160-218 and 743-854 held dominance among vaccine-associated CD4 TCRs, which spanned spike. Among spike-specific TCRs, nearly half reportedly target unmutated variant regions.

This TCR was recovered from an adult who received the AZD1222 COVID-19 vaccine. The sample in question was peripheral blood, obtained 28 days after the second AZD1222 dose. This chain joins TRBV28 and TRBJ1-2; 8 nucleotides match TRBD1. CDR3 sequence reads: CAITRQGARGYTF. The CDR3, as DNA: TGTGCCATTACACGGCAGGGGGCAAGAGGCTACACCTTC.